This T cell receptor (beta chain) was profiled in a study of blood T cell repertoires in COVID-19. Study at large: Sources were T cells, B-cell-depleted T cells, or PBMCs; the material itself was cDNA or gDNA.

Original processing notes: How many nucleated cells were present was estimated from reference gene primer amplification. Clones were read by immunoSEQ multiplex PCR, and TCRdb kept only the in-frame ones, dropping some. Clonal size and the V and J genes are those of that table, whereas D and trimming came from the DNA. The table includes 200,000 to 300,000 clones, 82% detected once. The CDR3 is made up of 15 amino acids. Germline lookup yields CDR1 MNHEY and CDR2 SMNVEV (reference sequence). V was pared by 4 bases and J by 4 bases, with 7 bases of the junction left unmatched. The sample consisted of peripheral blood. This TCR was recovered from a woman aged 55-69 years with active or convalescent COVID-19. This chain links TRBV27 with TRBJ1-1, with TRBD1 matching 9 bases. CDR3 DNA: TGTGCCAGCAGTTACCGGACAGGGGTAGGCACTGAAGCTTTCTTT. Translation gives CASSYRTGVGTEAFF.